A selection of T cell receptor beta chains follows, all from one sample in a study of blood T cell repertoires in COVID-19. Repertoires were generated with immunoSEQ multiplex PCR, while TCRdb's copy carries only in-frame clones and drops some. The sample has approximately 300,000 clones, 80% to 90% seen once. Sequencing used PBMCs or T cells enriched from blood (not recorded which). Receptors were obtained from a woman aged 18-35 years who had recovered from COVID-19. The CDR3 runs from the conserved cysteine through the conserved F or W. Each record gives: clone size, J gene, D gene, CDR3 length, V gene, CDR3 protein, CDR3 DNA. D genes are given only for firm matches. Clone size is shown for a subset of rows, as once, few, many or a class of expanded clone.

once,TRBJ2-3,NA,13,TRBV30,CAWTTGGTDTQYF,TGTGCCTGGACGACCGGGGGTACAGATACGCAGTATTTT
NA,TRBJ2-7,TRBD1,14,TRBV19,CASSMRQGSYEQYF,TGTGCCAGTAGTATGCGACAGGGATCCTACGAGCAGTACTTC
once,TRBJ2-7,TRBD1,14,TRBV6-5,CASSYGTASYEQYF,TGTGCCAGCAGTTACGGGACAGCCTCCTACGAGCAGTACTTC
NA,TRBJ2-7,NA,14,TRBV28,CASSLARVPYEQYF,TGTGCCAGCAGTTTGGCCCGGGTCCCCTACGAGCAGTACTTC
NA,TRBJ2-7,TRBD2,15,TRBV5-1,CASSLTSGGAREQYF,TGCGCCAGCAGCTTGACTAGCGGGGGGGCGCGGGAGCAGTACTTC
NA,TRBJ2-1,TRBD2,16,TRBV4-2,CASSQVLAGLGHKQFF,TGTGCCAGCAGCCAAGTGCTAGCGGGTCTGGGACACAAGCAGTTCTTC
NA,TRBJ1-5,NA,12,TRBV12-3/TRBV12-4,CASGHYREPQHF,TGTGCCAGCGGGCATTACAGGGAGCCCCAGCATTTT
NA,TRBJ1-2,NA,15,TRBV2,CASRGEGGRRDGYTF,TGTGCCAGCAGGGGGGAGGGAGGCAGGAGAGATGGCTACACCTTC
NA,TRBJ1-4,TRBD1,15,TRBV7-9,CASSLTGNVGEKLFF,TGTGCCAGCAGCTTGACAGGGAACGTAGGCGAAAAACTGTTTTTT
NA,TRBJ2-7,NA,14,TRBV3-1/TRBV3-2,CASSHEITTGEQYF,TGTGCCAGCAGCCATGAAATTACCACGGGAGAGCAGTACTTC
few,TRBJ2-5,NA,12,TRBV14,CASSLNQETQYF,TGTGCCAGCAGCCTTAACCAAGAGACCCAGTACTTC
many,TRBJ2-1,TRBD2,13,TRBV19,CASSPQTSFEQFF,TGTGCCAGTAGCCCCCAGACTAGCTTTGAGCAGTTCTTC
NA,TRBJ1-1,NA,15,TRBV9,CASSVGGSSGTEAFF,TGTGCCAGCAGCGTAGGAGGCAGCTCGGGCACTGAAGCTTTCTTT
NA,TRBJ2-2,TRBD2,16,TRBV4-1,CASGSGPSGLEGELFF,TGCGCCAGCGGAAGTGGTCCTAGCGGTTTGGAAGGGGAGCTGTTTTTT
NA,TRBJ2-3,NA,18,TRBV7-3,CASSSPSGELSRTDTQYF,TGTGCCAGCAGCTCCCCCTCCGGAGAGCTATCCCGGACAGATACGCAGTATTTT
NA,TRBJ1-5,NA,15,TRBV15,CATSRETGIGQPQHF,TGTGCCACCAGCAGAGAAACAGGGATAGGGCAGCCCCAGCATTTT
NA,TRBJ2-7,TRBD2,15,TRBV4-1,CASSRGLAGGSEQYF,TGCGCCAGCAGCAGGGGACTAGCGGGAGGTTCCGAGCAGTACTTC
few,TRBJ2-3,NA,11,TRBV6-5,CASRGADTQYF,TGTGCCAGCAGGGGAGCAGATACGCAGTATTTT
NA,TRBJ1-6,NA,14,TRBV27,CAIQRGKTNSPLHF,TGTGCCATCCAGCGGGGGAAAACAAATTCACCCCTCCACTTT
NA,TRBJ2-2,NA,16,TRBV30,CAWSVRRDSDTGELFF,TGTGCCTGGAGTGTAAGGAGGGATTCGGACACCGGGGAGCTGTTTTTT
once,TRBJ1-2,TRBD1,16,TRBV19,CASSAPEGASIYGYTF,TGTGCCAGTAGCGCTCCCGAGGGGGCGAGTATCTATGGCTACACCTTC
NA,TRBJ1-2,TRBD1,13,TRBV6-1,CASSEVTGAGYTF,TGTGCCAGCAGTGAAGTTACAGGGGCTGGCTACACCTTC
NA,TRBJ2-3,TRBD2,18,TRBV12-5,CASGLVIGLAGVTDTQYF,TGTGCTAGTGGTTTGGTAATAGGACTAGCGGGGGTCACAGATACGCAGTATTTT
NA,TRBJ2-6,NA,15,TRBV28,CASSRGDSWANVLTF,TGTGCCAGCAGCCGTGGCGATAGCTGGGCCAACGTCCTGACTTTC
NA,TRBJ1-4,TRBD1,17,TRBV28,CASSLGGGQGLKGKLFF,TGTGCCAGCAGTTTGGGCGGGGGACAGGGCCTAAAGGGAAAACTGTTTTTT
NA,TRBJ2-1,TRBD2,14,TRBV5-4,CASATSGSVNEQFF,TGTGCCAGCGCGACTAGCGGGAGCGTGAATGAGCAGTTCTTC
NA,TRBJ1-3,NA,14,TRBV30,CAWSVPRSGNTIYF,TGTGCCTGGAGTGTCCCTCGCTCTGGAAACACCATATATTTT
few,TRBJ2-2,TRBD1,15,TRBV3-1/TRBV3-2,CASSALQGARGELFF,TGTGCCAGCAGCGCATTACAGGGGGCGCGAGGGGAGCTGTTTTTT
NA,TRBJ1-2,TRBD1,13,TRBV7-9,CASSLTGGYGYTF,TGTGCCAGCAGCCTCACAGGGGGCTATGGCTACACCTTC
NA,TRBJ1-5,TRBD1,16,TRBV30,CAWSETGGWGNQPQHF,TGTGCCTGGAGTGAGACAGGGGGTTGGGGGAATCAGCCCCAGCATTTT
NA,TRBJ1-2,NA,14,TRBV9,CASSVGQGSYGYTF,TGTGCCAGCAGCGTCGGTCAGGGTAGCTATGGCTACACCTTC
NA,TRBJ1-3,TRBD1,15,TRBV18,CASSLGQGPGNTIYF,TGTGCCAGCTCACTGGGACAGGGCCCTGGAAACACCATATATTTT
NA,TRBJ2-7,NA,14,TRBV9,CASSAGSGVYEQYF,TGTGCCAGCAGCGCTGGGTCCGGGGTTTACGAGCAGTACTTC
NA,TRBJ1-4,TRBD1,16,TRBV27,CASSYLPGTGDEKLFF,TGTGCCAGCAGTTATCTCCCCGGGACAGGGGATGAAAAACTGTTTTTT
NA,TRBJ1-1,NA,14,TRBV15,CATSELLMNTEAFF,TGTGCCACCAGCGAATTACTAATGAACACTGAAGCTTTCTTT
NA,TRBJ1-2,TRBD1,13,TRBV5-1,CASSSTGDGGYTF,TGCGCCAGCAGCTCGACAGGGGATGGGGGCTACACCTTC
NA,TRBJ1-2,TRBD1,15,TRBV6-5,CASSYSIQGAQGYTF,TGTGCCAGCAGTTACTCGATACAGGGGGCGCAAGGCTACACCTTC
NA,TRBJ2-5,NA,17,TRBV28,CASSSPAGQLSGETQYF,TGTGCCAGCAGTTCTCCCGCGGGACAGCTATCGGGAGAGACCCAGTACTTC
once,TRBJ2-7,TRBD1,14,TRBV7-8,CASSLWDRRDEQYF,TGTGCCAGCAGCTTATGGGACAGGCGGGACGAGCAGTACTTC
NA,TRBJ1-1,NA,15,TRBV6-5,CARPNQVPPNTEAFF,TGTGCCAGACCCAATCAGGTTCCTCCAAACACTGAAGCTTTCTTT
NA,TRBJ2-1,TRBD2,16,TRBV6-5,CASSYAASGSLNEQFF,TGTGCCAGCAGTTACGCAGCTAGCGGGAGTCTTAATGAGCAGTTCTTC
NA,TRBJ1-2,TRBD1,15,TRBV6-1,CASSEGQGAAYGYTF,TGTGCCAGCAGTGAAGGGCAGGGGGCGGCCTATGGCTACACCTTC